The 3 T cell receptor beta chains listed next were all sequenced from one sample in a study of shared T cell receptors in the human thymus. Clones were sequenced by immunoSEQ multiplex PCR, and TCRdb holds only the in-frame ones, with some missing. The sample includes about 660,000 clones, approximately 87% seen only once; the top ten take 0.0095% to 0.013%. These data were likewise used in another study, on human thymus T cells.

Sequencing was done on a sample of thymocytes. These receptors all stem from a boy in the first two years of life with a congenital heart defect.

V is TRBV6-6 and J is TRBJ2-3; tentatively, D is TRBD2 (5 bases). The germline V gene has CDR1 MNHNY and CDR2 SVGAGI (reference sequence). The CDR3 has 12 amino acids. V was cut by 8 bases and J by 1 base, with 7 bases left in between. CDR3 DNA: TGTGCCAGCGGGGAGTGCACAGATACGCAGTATTTT. It codes for CASGECTDTQYF.

This clone appeared a few times. This sequence joins TRBV15 and TRBJ2-7; the D gene is possibly TRBD2 (6 bases). Trimming stripped 3 bases from V and 1 base from J, with 7 bases between. The CDR3 totals 13 residues. Germline lookup yields CDR1 LNHNV and CDR2 YYDKDF (reference sequence). The CDR3 nucleotides read TGTGCCACCAGCAGGGGGGGTTCCTACGAGCAGTACTTC. This sequence encodes CATSRGGSYEQYF.

V and J are TRBV28 and TRBJ2-7; 8 positions agree with TRBD2. J was trimmed by 2 bases and V by 6 bases; bases with no gene match: 21. The CDR3 covers 19 residues. Germline assignment: CDR1 MDHEN and CDR2 SYDVKM. The CDR3 DNA is TGTGCCAGCAGCCTAGAGGCTAGCGGGTGGTACGTCGTACCCTACGAGCAGTACTTC. Protein product: CASSLEASGWYVVPYEQYF.